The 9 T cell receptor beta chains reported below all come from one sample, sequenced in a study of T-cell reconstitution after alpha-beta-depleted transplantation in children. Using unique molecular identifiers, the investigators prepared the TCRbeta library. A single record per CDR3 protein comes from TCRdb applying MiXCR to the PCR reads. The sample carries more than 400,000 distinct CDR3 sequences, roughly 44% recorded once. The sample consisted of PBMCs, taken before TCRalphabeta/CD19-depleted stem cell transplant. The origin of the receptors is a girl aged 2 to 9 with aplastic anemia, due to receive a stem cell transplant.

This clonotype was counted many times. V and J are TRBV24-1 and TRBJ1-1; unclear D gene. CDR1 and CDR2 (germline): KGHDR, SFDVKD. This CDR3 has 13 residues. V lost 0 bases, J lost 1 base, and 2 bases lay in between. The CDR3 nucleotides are TGTGCCACCAGTGATTTGCAGAACACTGAAGCTTTCTTT. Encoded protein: CATSDLQNTEAFF.

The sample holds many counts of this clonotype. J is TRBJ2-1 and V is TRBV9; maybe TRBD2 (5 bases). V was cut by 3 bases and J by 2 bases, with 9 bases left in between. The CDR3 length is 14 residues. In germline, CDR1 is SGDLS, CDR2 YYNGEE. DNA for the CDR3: TGTGCCAGCAGCGCGGGGAACACCTACAATGAGCAGTTCTTC. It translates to CASSAGNTYNEQFF.

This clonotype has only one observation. CDR3 protein: CAWSVSETQYF. The DNA for the CDR3 is TGTGCCTGGAGTGTAAGCGAGACCCAGTACTTC. This chain uses TRBV30 with TRBJ2-5; D is uncertain. Trimming pared 0 bases from V and 5 bases from J, leaving 4 bases between. The CDR3 contains 11 residues. Per germline, CDR1 GTSNPN and CDR2 SVGIG (reference sequence).

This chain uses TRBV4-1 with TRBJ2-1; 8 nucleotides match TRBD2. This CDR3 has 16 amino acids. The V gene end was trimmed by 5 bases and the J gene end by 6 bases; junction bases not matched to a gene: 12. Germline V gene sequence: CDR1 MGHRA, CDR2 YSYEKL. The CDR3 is CASSNQAGARLNEQFF. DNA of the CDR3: TGCGCCAGCAGCAACCAAGCGGGAGCTCGCCTCAATGAGCAGTTCTTC.

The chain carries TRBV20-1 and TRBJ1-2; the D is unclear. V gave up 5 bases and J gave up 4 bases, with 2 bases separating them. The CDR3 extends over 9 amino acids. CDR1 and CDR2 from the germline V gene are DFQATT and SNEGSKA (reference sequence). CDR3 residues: CSAFYGYTF. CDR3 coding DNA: TGCAGTGCTTTCTATGGCTACACCTTC.

CDR3 sequence reads: CASSSITHATSGRGEQFF. The CDR3, as DNA: TGTGCCAGCAGTTCGATCACTCACGCGACTAGCGGGAGAGGTGAGCAGTTCTTC. The chain combines TRBV28 with TRBJ2-1, with 12 bases aligning to TRBD2. The V segment lost 4 bases and the J segment 9 bases; nucleotides outside the gene matches: 16. Germline lookup yields CDR1 MDHEN and CDR2 SYDVKM. The CDR3 totals 18 residues.

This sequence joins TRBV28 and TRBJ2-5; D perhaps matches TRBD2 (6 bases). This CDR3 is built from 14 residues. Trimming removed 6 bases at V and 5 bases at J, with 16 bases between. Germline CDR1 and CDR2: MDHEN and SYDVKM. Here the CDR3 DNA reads TGTGCCAGCAGCTCGGGAGTCTTACGGGAGACCCAGTACTTC. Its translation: CASSSGVLRETQYF. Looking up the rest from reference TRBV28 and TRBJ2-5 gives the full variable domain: DVKVTQSSRYLVKRTGEKVFLECVQDMDHENMFWYRQDPGLGLRLIYFSYDVKMKEKGDIPEGYSVSREKKERFSLILESASTNQTSMYLCASSSGVLRETQYFGPGTRLLVL.

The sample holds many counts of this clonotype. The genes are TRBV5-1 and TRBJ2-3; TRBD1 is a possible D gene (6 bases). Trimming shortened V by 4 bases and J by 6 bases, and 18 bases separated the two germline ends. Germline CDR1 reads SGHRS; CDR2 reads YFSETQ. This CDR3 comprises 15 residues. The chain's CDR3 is CASSGGTEESDTQYF. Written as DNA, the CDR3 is TGCGCCAGCAGCGGGGGCACGGAAGAGTCGGATACGCAGTATTTT.

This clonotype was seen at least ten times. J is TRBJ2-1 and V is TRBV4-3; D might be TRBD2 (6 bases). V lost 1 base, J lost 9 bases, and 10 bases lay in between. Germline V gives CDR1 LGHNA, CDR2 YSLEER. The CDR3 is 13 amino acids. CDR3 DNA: TGCGCCAGCAGCCAAGCGGGAGTGAGTGAGCAGTTCTTC. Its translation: CASSQAGVSEQFF.